The 30 T cell receptor beta chains presented below share a single source sample, sequenced in a study of human T cells and chemical hapten exposure (TCRdb year 2021). Receptors were amplified or captured by RACE. Sequenced on a NextSeq 500. Using fastp trimming at Q25 and MiXCR clonotype assembly, TCRdb reanalyzed the public sequencing data and kept in-frame beta chains. Every distinct CDR3 protein forms one entry, paired with its most common genes and DNA. The sample table records about 70,000 distinct CDR3 sequences; roughly 8.5% of these occur just once. The ten largest clones capture around 3.6% of the sample. What the time point label conveys for this sample: patch test 2, 6 weeks after DPC sensitization. Per the publication, the treatment or condition label means: therapeutic diphenylcyclopropenone sensitization with weekly scalp DPC. The specimen was whole blood, collected in connection with sensitization to the hapten diphenylcyclopropenone (DPC). The receptors here all came from a woman aged 45-59 years with alopecia areata. Some clones in this sample may be carry-over from other donors' samples.

The CDR3 loop is CASSQPGARTDTQYF. Written as DNA, the CDR3 is TGTGCCAGCAGCCAGCCGGGGGCCCGAACAGATACGCAGTATTTT. The chain has TRBV5-6 and TRBJ2-3; D tentatively fits TRBD1 or TRBD2 (6 bases each). The V gene's germline CDR1 is SGHDT and CDR2 YYEEEE. This CDR3 is 15 amino acids long. V dropped 4 bases and J dropped 3 bases, with 15 bases sitting between them.

In its sample, this clonotype was seen many times. This rearrangement joins TRBV13 to TRBJ2-3, with a weak D call TRBD2 (7 bases). The ends were cut back, 4 bases at V and 4 bases at J, with 21 bases in the middle. Germline lookup yields CDR1 PRHDT and CDR2 FYEKMQ (reference sequence). CDR3 length equals 17 residues. CDR3 nucleotide sequence: TGTGCCAGCAGCTCACCCCTATGGGAGGGGGGGGCAGATACGCAGTATTTT. This encodes CASSSPLWEGGADTQYF.

In DNA, the CDR3 is TGTGCCAGCAGTTACGGGGCGGGAATCTCCTACAATGAGCAGTTCTTC. It specifies CASSYGAGISYNEQFF. The chain couples TRBV6-2 or TRBV6-3 to TRBJ2-1; D perhaps matches TRBD2 (6 bases). Germline V gene lookup returns CDR1 MNHEY and CDR2 SVGEGT. The CDR3 contains 16 residues. The germline V and J ends were trimmed by 2 bases and 0 bases, with 11 bases remaining between them.

V and J are TRBV28 and TRBJ2-1; tentative D call: TRBD1 (5 bases). The V gene's germline CDR1 is MDHEN and CDR2 SYDVKM. There are 15 residues in the CDR3. Trimming pared 8 bases from V and 4 bases from J, leaving 18 bases between. In DNA form, the CDR3 reads TGTGCCAGCTGTGCCGACAGCCCACTTTACAATGAGCAGTTCTTC. Translation: CASCADSPLYNEQFF.

This clonotype was observed many times. The CDR3 region is CASSLDRLRNEQFF. As DNA, the CDR3 is TGTGCCAGCAGTTTGGACCGGTTGCGAAATGAGCAGTTCTTC. The chain recombines TRBV6-2 or TRBV6-3 with TRBJ2-1; D is unclear. Looked up from germline, CDR1 is MNHEY and CDR2 is SVGEGT. There are 14 residues in the CDR3. V lost 4 bases, J lost 7 bases, and 14 bases lay in between.

This clonotype was counted once. This CDR3 is CASSDRGWDNEQFF. For the CDR3, the DNA is TGTGCCAGCAGCGACAGGGGTTGGGACAATGAGCAGTTCTTC. This rearrangement joins TRBV4-2 to TRBJ2-1; 8 positions match TRBD1. The germline gives CDR1 LGHNA, CDR2 YNFKEQ. V shed 5 bases and J 5 bases; nucleotides not matched to a gene: 5. This CDR3 has 14 amino acids.

The chain couples TRBV7-6 to TRBJ2-1; TRBD2 aligns across 13 bases. The V gene end was trimmed by 3 bases and the J gene end by 7 bases; junction bases not matched to a gene: 12. CDR3 length: 18 amino acids. Germline V gene data show CDR1 as SGHVS and CDR2 as FNYEAQ. The CDR3 DNA reads as TGTGCCAGCAGCTTTACTAGCGGGGGGGCGTTTCGGGGGAATGAGCAGTTCTTC. Its protein product is CASSFTSGGAFRGNEQFF.

This rearrangement joins TRBV20-1 to TRBJ2-3; D uncertain. The CDR3 length is 14 residues. V lost 0 bases and J 1 base, leaving 8 bases between the germline ends. CDR1 and CDR2 from the germline V gene are DFQATT and SNEGSKA (reference sequence). CDR3 amino acids: CSARDRRGTDTQYF. The CDR3 DNA reads TGCAGTGCTAGAGATCGAAGGGGCACAGATACGCAGTATTTT.

V and J are TRBV4-3 and TRBJ2-2, with TRBD1 identical over 10 bases. There are 16 residues in the CDR3. Germline CDR1 reads LGHNA; CDR2 reads YSLEER. Trimming cost V 0 bases and J 5 bases; bases outside gene matches: 3. CDR3 DNA sequence: TGCGCCAGCAGCCAAGAGGGGACAGGGGCGACCGGGGAGCTGTTTTTT. Translated, it gives CASSQEGTGATGELFF.

The chain couples TRBV19 to TRBJ2-7; 8 bases are shared with TRBD1. Per the germline V gene, CDR1 is LNHDA and CDR2 is SQIVND (reference sequence). This CDR3 region has 16 residues. V lost 4 bases and J lost 2; bases outside the gene matches: 10. The CDR3 region is CASSNFLTGGTYEQYF. In nucleotides, the CDR3 is TGTGCCAGTAGTAATTTTCTTACAGGGGGAACCTACGAGCAGTACTTC.

CDR3 protein: CASTYYTDTQYF. The CDR3 bases are TGTGCCAGCACCTACTACACAGATACGCAGTATTTT. This chain links TRBV12-3 or TRBV12-4 with TRBJ2-3; D not resolved. Trimming removed 7 bases from V and 2 bases from J, with 7 bases in between. The CDR3 extends over 12 amino acids.

This clonotype was seen many times. The rearrangement uses TRBV3-1 and TRBJ2-3; 7 nucleotides match TRBD2. The ends lost 2 bases at V and 3 bases at J; junction bases unmatched: 2. CDR3 length equals 14 residues. CDR1 and CDR2 (germline): LGHDT, YNNKEL (reference sequence). CDR3 nucleotide sequence: TGTGCCAGCAGCCAAAGAGCGGGGACAGATACGCAGTATTTT. This encodes CASSQRAGTDTQYF.

V is TRBV20-1 and J is TRBJ2-5; D remains unclear. Germline V CDR1 and CDR2: DFQATT, SNEGSKA (reference sequence). The CDR3 consists of 15 residues. Trimming left V 6 bases short and J 1 base short, with 18 bases between. CDR3 in DNA: TGCAGTGCCACCAGCCTCGACCGAAGCCAAGAGACCCAGTACTTC. This encodes CSATSLDRSQETQYF.

The chain has TRBV5-1 and TRBJ1-6, with TRBD1 identical over 9 bases. This CDR3 is 14 amino acids long. Germline assignment: CDR1 SGHRS and CDR2 YFSETQ. V shed 3 bases, J shed 10 bases, and the junction held 5 bases outside the gene matches. The CDR3 sequence: CASSWDRAGSPLHF. CDR3 nucleotide sequence: TGCGCCAGCAGCTGGGACAGGGCTGGCTCACCCCTCCACTTT.

The chain employs TRBV7-2 and TRBJ2-3, with TRBD2 matching over 8 bases. Germline CDR1 is SGHTA and CDR2 is FQGNSA. The ends lost 8 bases at V and 1 base at J; junction bases unmatched: 5. The CDR3 consists of 14 residues. The CDR3 sequence is CASSRAGGTDTQYF. The CDR3 DNA follows: TGTGCCAGCTCGAGAGCGGGGGGCACAGATACGCAGTATTTT.

The rearrangement uses TRBV6-2 or TRBV6-3 and TRBJ2-7; 8 bases are a match to TRBD2. The germline V gene has CDR1 MNHEY and CDR2 SVGEGT. Losses at the gene ends were 2 bases for V and 3 bases for J; bases not matched to a gene: 3. The CDR3 covers 14 residues. The CDR3 loop is CASSYSLAGYEQYF. The CDR3 DNA is TGTGCCAGCAGTTACAGTCTAGCGGGCTACGAGCAGTACTTC.

The V and J genes are TRBV5-6 and TRBJ2-5; the match to TRBD1 covers 10 bases. Unmatched junction bases numbered 1, after V lost 4 bases and J lost 1 base. The CDR3 is 14 residues long. The germline V gene encodes CDR1 SGHDT and CDR2 YYEEEE. Here the CDR3 reads CASSRTGGQETQYF. The DNA for the CDR3 is TGTGCCAGCAGCCGGACAGGGGGCCAAGAGACCCAGTACTTC.

The chain has TRBV12-3 or TRBV12-4 and TRBJ1-6; D gene unclear. The CDR3 covers 13 residues. The V and J ends lost 3 bases and 7 bases respectively, with 7 bases between them. Written as DNA, the CDR3 is TGTGCCAGCAGTTTTAACCGGAATTCACCCCTCCACTTT. Protein sequence: CASSFNRNSPLHF.

There are a few counts of this clonotype. The chain combines TRBV12-3 or TRBV12-4 with TRBJ2-1, with 13 bases matching TRBD2. The CDR3 is made up of 15 amino acids. The J segment lost 7 bases and the V segment lost 4 bases, leaving 4 bases of the junction unmatched. The CDR3 loop is CASSYRTSGRNEQFF. The DNA of the CDR3 is TGTGCCAGCAGTTATCGGACTAGCGGGAGAAATGAGCAGTTCTTC.

J is TRBJ1-2 and V is TRBV20-1; 7 nucleotides match TRBD1. CDR1 and CDR2 (germline): DFQATT, SNEGSKA (reference sequence). This CDR3 has 15 residues. Trimming removed 5 bases from V and 2 bases from J; junction bases left unmatched: 11. The CDR3 here is CSAGTGTVLNYGYTF. CDR3 bases: TGCAGTGCTGGAACCGGGACAGTTCTAAACTATGGCTACACCTTC.

The sample holds a few counts of this clonotype. The genes are TRBV6-2 or TRBV6-3 and TRBJ2-2; maybe TRBD2 (5 bases). There are 16 residues in the CDR3. V shed 0 bases and J shed 5 bases, with 13 bases lying between them. CDR1 is MNHEY and CDR2 is SVGEGT in the germline V gene. The CDR3 bases are TGTGCCAGCAGTTACTCGCCCAGCGGCGGGACCGGGGAGCTGTTTTTT. Amino acid sequence: CASSYSPSGGTGELFF.

This clonotype was observed at least ten times. V and J are TRBV5-1 and TRBJ1-5; TRBD1 might be the D (5 bases). The CDR3 spans 14 residues. Trimming pared 6 bases from V and 5 bases from J, leaving 15 bases between. Germline V CDR1 and CDR2: SGHRS, YFSETQ. CDR3 bases: TGCGCCAGCACCCCGGGGTCGGGGGATCAGCCCCAGCATTTT. It translates to CASTPGSGDQPQHF.

This clonotype was recorded many times. This chain connects TRBV10-3 to TRBJ2-3; TRBD1 is a possible D gene (5 bases). The CDR3 is 13 amino acids. Germline CDR1 is ENHRY and CDR2 is SYGVKD. Trimming removed 7 bases from V and 6 bases from J, with 14 bases in between. The CDR3 DNA is TGTGCCATCATTTTATTCAGGGCGGATACGCAGTATTTT. Protein: CAIILFRADTQYF.

The chain couples TRBV6-6 to TRBJ2-3; the D is unclear. This CDR3 spans 14 amino acids. Trimming removed 1 base from V and 1 base from J, with 6 bases in between. Germline lookup yields CDR1 MNHNY and CDR2 SVGAGI (reference sequence). The CDR3 loop is CASSYLAGTDTQYF. The CDR3 DNA reads TGTGCCAGCAGTTACTTGGCAGGCACAGATACGCAGTATTTT.

The chain couples TRBV4-1 to TRBJ2-7; either TRBD1 or TRBD2 may supply D (5 bases each). The germline V gene encodes CDR1 MGHRA and CDR2 YSYEKL. V shed 4 bases and J shed 7 bases, with 20 bases lying between them. The CDR3 consists of 15 residues. In DNA form, the CDR3 reads TGCGCCAGCAGCCCTCGGGACGAGAGAGGGGATGAGCAGTACTTC. Translating it yields CASSPRDERGDEQYF.

The V call is TRBV7-2, the J call TRBJ2-3; D gene ambiguous. The length of the CDR3 is 16 residues. CDR1 SGHTA and CDR2 FQGNSA come from the germline V gene. V was cut by 1 base and J by 0 bases, with 11 bases left in between. CDR3 sequence reads: CASSLGSTASTDTQYF. The CDR3 region has the DNA TGTGCCAGCAGCTTAGGGAGTACGGCGAGCACAGATACGCAGTATTTT.

This chain uses TRBV20-1 with TRBJ2-5, with D tentatively TRBD2 (5 bases). The CDR3 has 14 amino acids. With 1 base removed from V and 5 bases from J, the gap between germline ends came to 14 bases. Germline V gene data show CDR1 as DFQATT and CDR2 as SNEGSKA (reference sequence). Here the CDR3 reads CSARGPGRGETQYF. The CDR3 bases are TGCAGTGCTAGAGGGCCAGGCCGCGGGGAGACCCAGTACTTC.

In this sample, this clonotype turned up a few times. The chain combines TRBV4-1 with TRBJ2-3; 9 bases align to TRBD1. Trimming removed 0 bases from V and 3 bases from J; junction bases left unmatched: 4. CDR1 and CDR2 (germline): MGHRA, YSYEKL. The CDR3 is 16 residues long. CDR3 in DNA: TGCGCCAGCAGCCAAGACGGGACAGGGTGGACAGATACGCAGTATTTT. This codes for CASSQDGTGWTDTQYF.

This clonotype showed up just a few times. This chain uses TRBV6-2 or TRBV6-3 with TRBJ2-3; the D gene is possibly TRBD2 (5 bases). In germline, CDR1 is MNHEY, CDR2 SVGEGT. V gave up 8 bases and J gave up 2 bases, with 17 bases separating them. The CDR3 consists of 15 residues. CDR3: CASSRRRGITDTQYF. The CDR3, as DNA: TGTGCCAGCTCCAGACGGCGAGGGATCACAGATACGCAGTATTTT.

This chain connects TRBV5-6 to TRBJ1-1, with D maybe TRBD1 (6 bases). Germline CDR1 SGHDT, CDR2 YYEEEE. V was trimmed by 4 bases and J by 3 bases, leaving 22 bases between them. There are 17 residues in the CDR3. CDR3 DNA sequence: TGTGCCAGCAGCCTGATGGGGAGACGGGGGCTAGACACTGAAGCTTTCTTT. Translation gives CASSLMGRRGLDTEAFF.